The 15 T cell receptor beta chains below were found in one sample sequenced in a study of low-dose radiotherapy and immunotherapy resistance in tumors. Noted time point: before trial treatment. With TRAV- and TRBV-specific primers, first-strand cDNA was made, covering the alpha and beta chains. The authors ran 15 to 20 PCR cycles to amplify TCRs with a constant-region primer and V-primer adapter. Each CDR3 protein is one row after TCRdb ran MiXCR on the reads. The sample lists 80,000 to 90,000 distinct CDR3 sequences; roughly a sixth were seen once. Sequencing used PBMCs, obtained before treatment. The source is a male donor with prostate cancer.

The gene calls are TRBV6-4 and TRBJ2-2, with TRBD1 matching over 8 bases. The CDR3 contains 14 residues. Germline loops: CDR1 MRHNA, CDR2 SNTAGT. Germline trimming cut 0 bases from V and 6 bases from J; bases unmatched to any gene: 0. The CDR3 is CASSDSTGAGELFF. The CDR3 DNA reads TGTGCCAGCAGTGACTCGACAGGGGCCGGGGAGCTGTTTTTT.

Ten or more counts support this clonotype. The chain carries TRBV14 and TRBJ1-4, with unresolved D. The germline V and J ends were trimmed by 4 bases and 8 bases, with 11 bases remaining between them. CDR3 size: 13 residues. Looked up from germline, CDR1 is SGHDN and CDR2 is FVKESK. CDR3 sequence (DNA): TGTGCCAGCAGCCGACGGGGTGGGGAAAAACTGTTTTTT. Translating gives CASSRRGGEKLFF.

This clonotype turned up a few times. V usage is TRBV13 and J usage is TRBJ1-4; 7 nucleotides agree with TRBD1. The CDR3 has 14 residues. Trimming at V came to 4 bases and at J to 8 bases, leaving 7 bases not matched to a gene. The germline V gene has CDR1 PRHDT and CDR2 FYEKMQ (reference sequence). The CDR3: CASSSGTVGEKLFF. The CDR3, as DNA: TGTGCCAGCAGCTCAGGGACAGTGGGGGAAAAACTGTTTTTT.

On this clonotype itself: This is likely an artifact of a read error, given a far larger clone one base away. This rearrangement joins TRBV20-1 to TRBJ2-7; D perhaps matches TRBD1 (6 bases). Trimming shortened V by 5 bases and J by 7 bases, and 24 bases separated the two germline ends. This CDR3 has 15 residues. Germline-derived CDR1 and CDR2 are DFQATT and SNEGSKA (reference sequence). Written as DNA, the CDR3 is TGCAGTGCTGGCCGGGACATCCCGAATAGAAATGAGCAGTACTTC. This encodes CSAGRDIPNRNEQYF.

There are many counts of this clonotype. The chain carries TRBV24-1 and TRBJ2-3; 8 nucleotides align to TRBD2. The CDR3 contains 13 residues. Losses at the gene ends were 4 bases for V and 6 bases for J; bases not matched to a gene: 2. The germline CDR1 and CDR2 sequences are KGHDR and SFDVKD. CDR3 in amino acids: CATSDGGADTQYF. The CDR3 coding sequence is TGTGCCACCAGTGACGGGGGGGCGGATACGCAGTATTTT.

This clonotype was picked up many times. The CDR3: CASSLEQGYWEQYF. CDR3 nucleotide sequence: TGTGCCAGCAGCTTAGAACAGGGCTATTGGGAGCAGTACTTC. The rearrangement links TRBV11-2 to TRBJ2-7; possible D gene TRBD1, 6 bases. The V and J ends lost 0 bases and 7 bases respectively, with 13 bases between them. CDR3 length: 14 amino acids. Germline-derived CDR1 and CDR2 are SGHAT and FQNNGV.

This clonotype showed up many times. The V gene is TRBV27, the J gene TRBJ1-1, with 7 bases aligning to TRBD1. V trimming: 6 bases; J trimming: 0 bases; junction bases outside the gene matches: 7. CDR3 length: 15 amino acids. CDR1 is MNHEY and CDR2 is SMNVEV in the germline V gene (reference sequence). The CDR3 spells CASSKTGLMNTEAFF. For the CDR3, the DNA is TGTGCCAGCAGCAAGACAGGGTTAATGAACACTGAAGCTTTCTTT.

This clonotype was found many times. This rearrangement joins TRBV11-2 to TRBJ2-7, with 7 bases fitting TRBD1. CDR1 and CDR2 (germline): SGHAT, FQNNGV. With 5 bases clipped from V and 4 bases from J, the junction kept 8 bases outside the gene matches. This CDR3 is built from 14 residues. The DNA of the CDR3 is TGTGCCAGCAGCCGGGACAGCCCCCTTTACGAGCAGTACTTC. It encodes CASSRDSPLYEQYF. Combining the CDR3 with reference TRBV11-2 and TRBJ2-7 gives the whole variable domain EAGVAQSPRYKIIEKRQSVAFWCNPISGHATLYWYQQILGQGPKLLIQFQNNGVVDDSQLPKDRFSAERLKGVDSTLKIQPAKLEDSAVYLCASSRDSPLYEQYFGPGTRLTVT.

This clonotype was found many times. This sequence joins TRBV19 and TRBJ2-1; D is perhaps TRBD2 (5 bases). CDR3 length: 17 amino acids. The germline V gene has CDR1 LNHDA and CDR2 SQIVND (reference sequence). Trimming removed 1 base from V and 5 bases from J, with 18 bases in between. In DNA, the CDR3 is TGTGCCAGTAGTATAGTCCCAGGAGGAGCTGTTGACAATGAGCAGTTCTTC. Translated, it gives CASSIVPGGAVDNEQFF.

The table lists this clonotype with a few counts. The chain uses TRBV7-8 and TRBJ1-5; TRBD1 matches 7 bases. Looked up from germline, CDR1 is SGHVS and CDR2 is FQNEAQ. Trimming removed 5 bases from V and 5 bases from J; junction bases left unmatched: 15. CDR3 length: 17 amino acids. The CDR3 here is CASSQRRGPVAYQPQHF. In nucleotides, the CDR3 is TGTGCCAGCAGCCAAAGGAGGGGGCCCGTGGCATATCAGCCCCAGCATTTT.

The genes are TRBV18 and TRBJ2-2; D might be TRBD2 (6 bases). Germline V gene lookup returns CDR1 KGHSH and CDR2 LQKENI. Trimming pared 4 bases from V and 6 bases from J, leaving 9 bases between. This CDR3 region has 13 residues. CDR3 DNA: TGTGCCAGCTCACGCGGAGGGGCCGGGGAGCTGTTTTTT. It encodes CASSRGGAGELFF.

This clonotype was counted ten times or more. V gene TRBV29-1 combines with J gene TRBJ2-3; D not certain. The CDR3 is 14 amino acids. Germline assignment: CDR1 SQVTM and CDR2 ANQGSEA. V shed 4 bases and J shed 1 base, with 12 bases lying between them. CDR3 DNA sequence: TGCAGCGTTGGCCTAATGGCCCGCACAGATACGCAGTATTTT. Amino acid sequence: CSVGLMARTDTQYF.

The table lists this clonotype with many counts. The chain uses TRBV7-2 and TRBJ1-3, with D tentatively TRBD1 (5 bases). The V gene's germline CDR1 is SGHTA and CDR2 FQGNSA. Trimming cost V 1 base and J 0 bases, with 16 bases left between them. The CDR3 has 18 amino acids. The CDR3 here is CASSLVPGPKISGNTIYF. DNA for the CDR3: TGTGCCAGCAGCTTAGTCCCGGGGCCTAAAATCTCTGGAAACACCATATATTTT.

The chain carries TRBV20-1 and TRBJ2-3; 9 bases are a match to TRBD2. CDR1 is DFQATT, CDR2 SNEGSKA, per germline (reference sequence). The CDR3 covers 13 residues. In DNA form, the CDR3 reads TGCACTACTAGCGGGCCGAGCACAGATACGCAGTATTTT. It specifies CTTSGPSTDTQYF.

The genes are TRBV5-1 and TRBJ2-5; 12 nucleotides agree with TRBD2. The CDR3 is 16 amino acids. V lost 4 bases and J lost 4; bases outside the gene matches: 8. Germline CDR1 is SGHRS and CDR2 is YFSETQ. Written as DNA, the CDR3 is TGCGCCAGCAGCCCTAGCGGGGGGGCCTTGCCAGAGACCCAGTACTTC. Its protein product is CASSPSGGALPETQYF.